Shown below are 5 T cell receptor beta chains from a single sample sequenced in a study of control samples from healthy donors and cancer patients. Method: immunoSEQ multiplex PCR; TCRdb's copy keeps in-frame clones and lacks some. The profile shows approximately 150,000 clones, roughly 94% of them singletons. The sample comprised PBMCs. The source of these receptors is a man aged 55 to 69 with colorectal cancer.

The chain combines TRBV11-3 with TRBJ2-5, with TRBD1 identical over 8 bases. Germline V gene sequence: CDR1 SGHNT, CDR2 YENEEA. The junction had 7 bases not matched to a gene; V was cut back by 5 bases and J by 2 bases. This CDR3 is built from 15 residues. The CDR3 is CASSPGTGKQETQYF. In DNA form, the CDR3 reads TGTGCCAGCAGCCCGGGGACAGGAAAACAAGAGACCCAGTACTTC.

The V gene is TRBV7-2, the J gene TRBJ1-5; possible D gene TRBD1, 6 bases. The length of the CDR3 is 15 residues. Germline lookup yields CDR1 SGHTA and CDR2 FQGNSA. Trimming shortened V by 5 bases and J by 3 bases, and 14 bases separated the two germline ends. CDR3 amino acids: CASSGAQGNNQPQHF. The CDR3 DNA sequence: TGTGCCAGCAGCGGAGCTCAGGGGAACAATCAGCCCCAGCATTTT.

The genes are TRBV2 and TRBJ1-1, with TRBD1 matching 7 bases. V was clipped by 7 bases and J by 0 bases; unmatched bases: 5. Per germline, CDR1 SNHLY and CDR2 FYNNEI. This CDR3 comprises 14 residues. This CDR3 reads CASNKGQLNTEAFF. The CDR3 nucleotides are TGTGCCAGCAACAAGGGACAGCTGAACACTGAAGCTTTCTTT.

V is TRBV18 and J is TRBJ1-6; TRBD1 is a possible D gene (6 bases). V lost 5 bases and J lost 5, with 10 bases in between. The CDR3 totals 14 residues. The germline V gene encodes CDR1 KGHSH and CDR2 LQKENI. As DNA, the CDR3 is TGTGCCAGCTCAAGGGGGGGAGATAATTCACCCCTCCACTTT. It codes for CASSRGGDNSPLHF.

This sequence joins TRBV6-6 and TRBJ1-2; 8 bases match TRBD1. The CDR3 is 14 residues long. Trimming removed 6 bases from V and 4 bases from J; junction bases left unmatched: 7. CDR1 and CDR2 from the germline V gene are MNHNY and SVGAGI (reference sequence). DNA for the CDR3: TGTGCCAGCAGCTTACAGGGGGGTGGCTATGGCTACACCTTC. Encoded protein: CASSLQGGGYGYTF.